The entry that follows covers one T cell receptor (beta chain) sequence. Germline CDR1 is LNHDA and CDR2 is SQIVND (reference sequence). V lost 3 bases to trimming and J lost 2 bases, with 14 bases between them. The CDR3 has 15 amino acids. The sample comes from a study of cytomegalovirus exposure and HLA in healthy donors. A multiplex PCR was run with 60 Vbeta primers and 13 Jbeta primers. Method: immunoSEQ multiplex PCR; TCRdb's copy keeps in-frame clones and lacks some. Among 150,000 or so clones listed, 65% to 85% were seen once. The TCR sequence derives from a woman in her forties in good health and CMV-seropositive. The chain is built from TRBV19 and TRBJ2-7; tentatively, D is TRBD2 (6 bases). The sequenced sample consisted of PBMCs. The CDR3 DNA is TGTGCCAGTAGTATCTGGAGGGCCCCGGCCTACGAGCAGTACTTC. Translation gives CASSIWRAPAYEQYF. Supplemented by reference TRBV19 and TRBJ2-7, the full variable domain reads DGGITQSPKYLFRKEGQNVTLSCEQNLNHDAMYWYRQDPGQGLRLIYYSQIVNDFQKGDIAEGYSVSREKKESFPLTVTSAQKNPTAFYLCASSIWRAPAYEQYFGPGTRLTVT.